This is a list of T cell receptor beta chains from one sample in a study of T-cell reconstitution after alpha-beta-depleted transplantation in children. From the PCR reads, TCRdb called clonotypes with MiXCR, one entry per CDR3 protein. This sample carries hundreds of thousands of distinct CDR3 sequences, approximately 15% of them seen once, and the ten largest clones take roughly 5%. The sequencing here drew on PBMCs, mostly from graft donor cells, taken 360 days after TCRalphabeta/CD19-depleted stem cell transplant. The source of these receptors is a male patient younger than 18 who had a stem cell transplant for acute lymphoblastic leukemia, so the T cells may come from the graft donor. Both conserved end residues are trimmed from each CDR3.

V gene,CDR3 protein
TRBV20-1,SAPRLAGGYTDTQY
TRBV16,ASSQFGQGQSSEAF
TRBV12-3/TRBV12-4,ASVHRAGYNEQF
TRBV24-1,ATTGTGGKTEAF
TRBV6-5,ASSYSNPSGTDTQY
TRBV29-1,SALAGAANTGELF
TRBV5-1,ASSLFDRFPDTQY
TRBV29-1,SVVGGRGSNEQF
TRBV7-2,ASSSGPGTGVEQF
TRBV7-3,ASSSDRGYYNEQF
TRBV7-2,ASAKGGRETQY
TRBV5-1,ASSLVSGPRQSTEAF
TRBV29-1,SVEWWGPQETQY
TRBV20-1,SARTQGVGTEAF
TRBV6-5,ASSFGGRATQY
TRBV4-1,ASSQDGGSYEQY
TRBV29-1,SVGLTTRVRETQY
TRBV10-3,AISEGLEDTQY
TRBV7-2,ASSLSAVPGELF
TRBV7-9,ASSRSWMGGTDTQY
TRBV6-1,ASSVLTGGGYTQY
TRBV29-1,SVVDSGANVLT
TRBV4-2,ASSPLGSGAGELF
TRBV7-9,ASSLTTLLANYGYT
TRBV18,ASSPPWGFLSSYEQY
TRBV20-1,SARETRVPYQPQH
TRBV7-6,ASSLGEGHPYEQY
TRBV9,ASSAGGGNTGELF
TRBV10-3,AISGLAGALDTQY
TRBV9,ASSGGQGVTGELF
TRBV3-1,ASSQAFFYEQY